This entry is about one T cell receptor (beta chain). Its antigen is still unknown. TCRdb's copy holds only in-frame clones and misses some; the assay was immunoSEQ multiplex PCR. The sample includes over 1.5 million clones, approximately 98% of them seen just once. The sample comes from a study of shared clonotypes between healthy human individuals. Study-wide points: Sharing across four donors was highest in naive CD4 (roughly 5%) and lowest in memory CD8 (0.4%). Relative to their counterparts shared across all four donors, non-shared clonotypes exhibited diminished generation probabilities. Depth was large, yet rarefaction showed that sorted-subset sequencing was incomplete.

This CDR3 is 14 amino acids long. Germline CDR1 is MDHEN and CDR2 is SYDVKM. The V and J ends lost 4 bases and 3 bases respectively, with 12 bases between them. The receptor's source is a man aged 25-45 years in good health. The sequenced material came from naive CD4+ T cells sorted from blood. Subset defined: CD45RA+ positively selected. The gene calls are TRBV28 and TRBJ1-2; D is unclear. In DNA, the CDR3 is TGTGCCAGCAGTTCCCCCGAGACTTACTATGGCTACACCTTC. It codes for CASSSPETYYGYTF.